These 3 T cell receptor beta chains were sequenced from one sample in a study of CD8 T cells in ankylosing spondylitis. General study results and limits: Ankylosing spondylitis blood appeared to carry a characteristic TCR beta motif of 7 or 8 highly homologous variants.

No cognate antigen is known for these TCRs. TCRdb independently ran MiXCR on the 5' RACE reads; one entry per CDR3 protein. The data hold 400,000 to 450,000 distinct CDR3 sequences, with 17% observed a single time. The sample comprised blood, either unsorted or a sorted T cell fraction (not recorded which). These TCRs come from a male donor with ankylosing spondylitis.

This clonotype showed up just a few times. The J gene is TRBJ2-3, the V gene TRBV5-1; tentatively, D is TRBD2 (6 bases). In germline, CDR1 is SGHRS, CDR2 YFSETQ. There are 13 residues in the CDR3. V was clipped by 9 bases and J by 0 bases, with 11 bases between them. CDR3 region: CATRLASTDTQYF. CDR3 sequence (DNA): TGCGCCACCCGGCTAGCGAGCACAGATACGCAGTATTTT.

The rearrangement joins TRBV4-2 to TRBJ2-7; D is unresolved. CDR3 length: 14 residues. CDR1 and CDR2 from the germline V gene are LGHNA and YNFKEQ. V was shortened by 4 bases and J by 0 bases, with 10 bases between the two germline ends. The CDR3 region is CASSRKVASYEQYF. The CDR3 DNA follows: TGTGCCAGCAGCCGGAAGGTGGCCTCCTACGAGCAGTACTTC.

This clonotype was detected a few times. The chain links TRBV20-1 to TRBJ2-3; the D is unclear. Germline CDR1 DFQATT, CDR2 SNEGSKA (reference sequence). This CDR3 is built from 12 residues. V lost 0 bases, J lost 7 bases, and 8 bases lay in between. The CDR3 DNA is TGCAGTGCTAGAGAGGAAAGGAATACGCAGTATTTT. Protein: CSAREERNTQYF.